This T cell receptor (beta chain) stems from a study of human T cells and chemical hapten exposure. Overall study findings and caveats: Sensitizing with DPC caused no change in TCRs above 1 in 1000 frequency.

During construction of the library, unique molecular identifiers were attached to individual cDNA molecules for quantitative, reproducible TCR counting. As processed by the authors: Between about 23,224 and 700,000 TCRs appeared in each sample, and the median stood at 95,638. TCRdb re-analysed the RACE reads in MiXCR, keeping a single row per CDR3 protein. TCRdb's processing, not the study's, gives the V and J calls here. This sample has fewer than 85,000 distinct CDR3 sequences, with around 8.7% found just once. Time point defined: healthy volunteer bleed at 6 weeks. Researchers extracted total RNA from unfractionated whole blood. This clonotype was detected a few times. The antigen remains unidentified. The sample consisted of whole blood. The TCR originated in a male donor in good health. Some clones in this sample may be carry-over from other donors' samples.

The CDR3 coding sequence is TGCAGCGTTCGTCCGGCGGGAGCAAAGGAGACCCAGTACTTC. Its protein product is CSVRPAGAKETQYF. This rearrangement joins TRBV29-1 to TRBJ2-5, with TRBD2 identical over 7 bases. The CDR3 extends over 14 amino acids. Germline-derived CDR1 and CDR2 are SQVTM and ANQGSEA. Trimming took 5 bases from V and 5 from J; bases not matched to a gene: 11.